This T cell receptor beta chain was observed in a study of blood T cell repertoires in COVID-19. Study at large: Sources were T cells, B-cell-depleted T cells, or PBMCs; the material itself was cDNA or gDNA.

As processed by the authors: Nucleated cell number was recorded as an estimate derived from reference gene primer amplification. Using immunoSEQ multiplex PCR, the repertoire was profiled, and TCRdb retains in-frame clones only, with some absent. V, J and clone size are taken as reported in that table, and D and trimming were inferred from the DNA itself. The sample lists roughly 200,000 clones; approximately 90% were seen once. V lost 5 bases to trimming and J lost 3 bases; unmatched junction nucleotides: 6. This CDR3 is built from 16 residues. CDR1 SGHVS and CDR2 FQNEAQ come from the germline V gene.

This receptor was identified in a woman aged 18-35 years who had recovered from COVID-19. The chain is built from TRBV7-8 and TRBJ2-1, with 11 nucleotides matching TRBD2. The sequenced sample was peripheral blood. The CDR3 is CASSSSGRAFYNEQFF. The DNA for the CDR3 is TGTGCCAGCAGCAGTAGCGGGAGGGCCTTCTACAATGAGCAGTTCTTC.